Listed below are T cell receptor beta chains from one sample, sequenced in a study of T cells after yellow fever vaccination. One entry per CDR3 protein results from TCRdb running MiXCR on the 5' RACE reads. The sample has 300,000 or so distinct CDR3 sequences, about 4% seen once. Sequences were derived from PBMCs, sampled 5 days after the yellow fever booster vaccination. These receptors originate from a man in his late teens or twenties who received the YFV17D yellow fever vaccine. Each CDR3 is given with its conserved first and last residue. The D gene is left open where the match is weak. Expanded clones get a size class; other rows say once, few or many, or leave the size out.

TRBJ2-2	TRBV12-3/TRBV12-4	TRBD2	many	15	TGTGCCAGCAGTTTACGACTAGCTGGCACCGGGGAGCTGTTTTTT	CASSLRLAGTGELFF
TRBJ2-5	TRBV24-1	TRBD2	few	17	TGTGCCACCAGTGACAGCCTACAGCGGGGGGCACGAGAGACCCAGTACTTC	CATSDSLQRGARETQYF
TRBJ2-2	TRBV9	.	many	16	TGTGCCAGCAGCGTAGGTACGCGGGGATACACCGGGGAGCTGTTTTTT	CASSVGTRGYTGELFF
TRBJ1-6	TRBV11-2	.	many	14	TGTGCCAGCAGCTTGAGGTCCGGGGTCTCACCCCTCCACTTT	CASSLRSGVSPLHF
TRBJ2-1	TRBV3-1	.	.	12	TGTGCCAGCAGCTACCATGAGGCTGAGCAGTTCTTC	CASSYHEAEQFF
TRBJ1-4	TRBV6-2/TRBV6-3	.	.	15	TGTGCCAGCAGTAGTGGGGGAGCGGCTAATGAAAAACTGTTTTTT	CASSSGGAANEKLFF
TRBJ2-5	TRBV27	TRBD1	.	16	TGTGCCAGCAGTTTGGGACAGGGTTTATACCAAGAGACCCAGTACTTC	CASSLGQGLYQETQYF
TRBJ1-2	TRBV6-5	TRBD1	many	14	TGTGCCAGCAGTGAACAAGGGACAGGGGAGAGGGGGACCTTC	CASSEQGTGERGTF
TRBJ1-5	TRBV2	.	.	12	TGTGCCAGCAGTGGAGAAATCAGCCCCCAGCATTTT	CASSGEISPQHF
TRBJ2-1	TRBV12-3/TRBV12-4	.	few	16	TGTGCCAGCAGTGCCCGGACTGTTAGCTCCTACAATGAGCAGTTCTTC	CASSARTVSSYNEQFF
TRBJ2-5	TRBV12-3/TRBV12-4	.	few	17	TGTGCCAGCAGTTTGTACGGTTCGGGGCGCCGGTTAGAGACCCAGTACTTC	CASSLYGSGRRLETQYF
TRBJ1-6	TRBV20-1	TRBD1	.	16	TGCAGTGCTAGATCTTCGGTACAGGGGAGTATTTCACCCCTCCACTTT	CSARSSVQGSISPLHF
TRBJ2-7	TRBV20-1	.	.	14	TGCAGTGCTGTAGGGGACACAGGAAACTACGAGCAGTACTTC	CSAVGDTGNYEQYF
TRBJ2-6	TRBV28	TRBD1	many	19	TGTGCCAGCAGTTCCCTTGGGGGGACAGGCCCCTCTGGGGCCAACGTCCTGACTTTC	CASSSLGGTGPSGANVLTF
TRBJ2-1	TRBV5-1	.	.	15	TGCGCCAGCAGCTTGTTCTGGGAATCCTACAATGAGCAGTTCTTC	CASSLFWESYNEQFF
TRBJ1-1	TRBV2	.	.	12	TGTGCCAGCAGCAGCGGGTTCGGTGAAGCTTTCTTT	CASSSGFGEAFF
TRBJ2-4	TRBV7-2	.	.	15	TGTGCCAGCAGCTTATATGCAGGGGCCAAAAACATTCAGTACTTC	CASSLYAGAKNIQYF
TRBJ2-4	TRBV5-6	.	few	14	TGTGCCAGCAGCTTGAACCGAGCCAAAAACATTCAGTACTTC	CASSLNRAKNIQYF
TRBJ2-5	TRBV3-1	.	.	13	TGTGCCAGCAGCCAAGAGTTTCGAGAGACCCAGTACTTC	CASSQEFRETQYF
TRBJ1-5	TRBV19	.	few	14	TGTGCCAGTAGTATCTGGGACCGCAATCAGCCCCAGCATTTT	CASSIWDRNQPQHF
TRBJ1-1	TRBV5-1	.	few	16	TGCGCCAGCAGCTTTCGAGGGGGGTTGTTGAACACTGAAGCTTTCTTT	CASSFRGGLLNTEAFF
TRBJ2-3	TRBV4-1	TRBD2	few	17	TGCGCCAGCAGCCAAGAACGGTCTCAGCGGGGGACAGATACGCAGTATTTT	CASSQERSQRGTDTQYF
TRBJ2-3	TRBV7-2	.	many	12	TGTGCCGGGGGGGGGCTCACAGATACGCAGTATTTT	CAGGGLTDTQYF
TRBJ1-5	TRBV10-3	.	few	15	TGTGCCATCAGTGAGACCCAATCCCTCAATCAGCCCCAGCATTTT	CAISETQSLNQPQHF
TRBJ2-1	TRBV5-1	.	many	14	TGCGCCAGCAGCAAATTACGGGGGGCCGATGAGCAGTTCTTC	CASSKLRGADEQFF
TRBJ1-5	TRBV15	TRBD1	few	14	TGTGCCACCAGCCCCCGGACAGGGAATCAGCCCCAGCATTTT	CATSPRTGNQPQHF
TRBJ1-4	TRBV7-8	.	few	15	TGTGCCAGCAGCGTACAGGGAGGGAGTAATGAAAAACTGTTTTTT	CASSVQGGSNEKLFF
TRBJ2-7	TRBV15	.	.	14	TGTGCCACCAGCAGTCAACTCGGCCCCTACGAGCAGTACTTC	CATSSQLGPYEQYF
TRBJ1-4	TRBV7-9	.	many	15	TGTGCCAGCAGCTTAGCGGAAATTACTAATGAAAAACTGTTTTTT	CASSLAEITNEKLFF
TRBJ2-3	TRBV6-4	.	.	14	TGTGCCAGCAGTCTCACCCCGGGGTCAGATACGCAGTATTTT	CASSLTPGSDTQYF
TRBJ2-2	TRBV7-2	.	many	15	TGTGCCAGCAGCTTAGCTCGGGCACGGACCGGGGAGCTGTTTTTT	CASSLARARTGELFF
TRBJ1-3	TRBV5-1	TRBD1	many	16	TGCGCCAGCAGCGATAATAGGGGGCGAGGAGGCAACACCATATATTTT	CASSDNRGRGGNTIYF
TRBJ2-1	TRBV20-1	TRBD2	few	12	TGCAGTGCTCGGACTAGCGGTTATGAGCAGTTCTTC	CSARTSGYEQFF
TRBJ2-2	TRBV27	.	.	12	TGTGCCAGCAGTGGCCACACCGGGGAGCTGTTTTTT	CASSGHTGELFF
TRBJ2-5	TRBV7-8	.	many	15	TGTGCCAGCAGCTTAGTGGAGATGGTAGGAGAGACCCAGTACTTC	CASSLVEMVGETQYF
TRBJ2-7	TRBV3-1	.	many	15	TGTGCCAGCAGCCAAGCACTATTCGACTCCTACGAGCAGTACTTC	CASSQALFDSYEQYF